The 21 T cell receptor beta chains below come from one sample, sequenced in a study of patients and donors after allogeneic stem cell transplantation. TCRdb reanalysed the RT-PCR reads using MiXCR and keeps one entry per CDR3 protein. The sample yields about 400,000 distinct CDR3 sequences, roughly 17% seen once. Sequencing used blood, either unsorted or a sorted T cell fraction (not recorded which). These receptors were obtained from a human donor who was either an allogeneic HSCT recipient or a stem cell or donor lymphocyte infusion donor (not recorded which). It is not recorded whose cells these are; they may come from a transplant donor.

This sequence joins TRBV4-2 and TRBJ1-6; D is uncertain. The germline V gene encodes CDR1 LGHNA and CDR2 YNFKEQ. The CDR3 contains 16 residues. V dropped 3 bases and J dropped 10 bases, with 19 bases sitting between them. CDR3: CASSQQPGGVESPLHF. The CDR3 DNA reads as TGTGCCAGCAGCCAGCAACCGGGTGGGGTAGAATCACCCCTCCACTTT.

The rearrangement links TRBV7-2 to TRBJ2-5, with D possibly matching TRBD1 (5 bases). Per the germline V gene, CDR1 is SGHTA and CDR2 is FQGNSA. The length of the CDR3 is 13 residues. V dropped 2 bases and J dropped 3 bases, with 7 bases sitting between them. CDR3 in DNA: TGTGCCAGCAGCTTACGGACAAAAGAGACCCAGTACTTC. It codes for CASSLRTKETQYF.

The chain is built from TRBV30 and TRBJ2-5; D is possibly TRBD2 (5 bases). Germline values: CDR1 GTSNPN, CDR2 SVGIG (reference sequence). V was clipped by 5 bases and J by 4 bases, with 14 bases between them. The CDR3 covers 13 residues. As DNA, the CDR3 is TGTGCCTGGGCCCATGAGGGCCGAGAGACCCAGTACTTC. Protein: CAWAHEGRETQYF.

This clonotype has a handful of counts. This chain uses TRBV29-1 with TRBJ2-1; TRBD2 matches 10 bases. Germline V gene lookup returns CDR1 SQVTM and CDR2 ANQGSEA. The length of the CDR3 is 15 residues. V lost 4 bases to trimming and J lost 0 bases; unmatched junction nucleotides: 3. CDR3 DNA sequence: TGCAGCGTTGTGGCTAGCGGGAGCTCCTACAATGAGCAGTTCTTC. Its translation is CSVVASGSSYNEQFF.

In its sample, this clonotype was seen many times. The J gene is TRBJ1-2, the V gene TRBV6-1; no firm D call. The V end was cut by 6 bases, the J end by 0 bases, with 8 bases between. The CDR3 is made up of 13 amino acids. The germline gives CDR1 MNHNS, CDR2 SASEGT. The CDR3 region is CASSFNANYGYTF. For the CDR3, the DNA is TGTGCCAGCAGCTTCAACGCTAACTATGGCTACACCTTC.

This clonotype was picked up a small number of times. The chain links TRBV19 to TRBJ1-5; 9 bases agree with TRBD1. Germline lookup yields CDR1 LNHDA and CDR2 SQIVND (reference sequence). The CDR3 covers 17 residues. J gave up 3 bases and V 1 base, and 7 bases lay outside the gene matches. CDR3 DNA sequence: TGTGCCAGTAGTATAGGATGGACAGGGGCTCCCAATCAGCCCCAGCATTTT. This sequence encodes CASSIGWTGAPNQPQHF.

Only a few counts were recorded for this clonotype. This sequence joins TRBV6-5 and TRBJ2-7; 7 bases line up with TRBD2. The CDR3 is 15 amino acids. CDR1 and CDR2 from the germline V gene are MNHEY and SVGAGI. V was pared by 0 bases and J by 5 bases, with 7 bases of the junction left unmatched. The CDR3 DNA sequence: TGTGCCAGCAGTTACTCTGCGGGAGTTGGTGACGAGCAGTACTTC. Translated, it gives CASSYSAGVGDEQYF.

There are a few counts of this clonotype. This chain joins TRBV7-9 and TRBJ2-7; no clear D gene. Germline V lookup: CDR1 SEHNR, CDR2 FQNEAQ (reference sequence). The CDR3 covers 14 residues. Trimming left V 1 base short and J 6 bases short, with 13 bases between. CDR3 nucleotides: TGTGCCAGCAGCTTAGAGGCCCAGGCCCGCGAGCAGTACTTC. Its translation is CASSLEAQAREQYF.

This clonotype was found a few times. The chain's CDR3 is CASSVGTGSHEQYF. CDR3 DNA sequence: TGTGCCAGCAGTGTAGGGACAGGGTCCCACGAGCAGTACTTC. This chain joins TRBV2 and TRBJ2-7; 9 bases line up with TRBD1. The germline CDR1 and CDR2 sequences are SNHLY and FYNNEI. The CDR3 runs 14 residues. Trimming removed 4 bases from V and 5 bases from J; junction bases left unmatched: 6.

The table lists this clonotype with many counts. This chain uses TRBV6-2 or TRBV6-3 with TRBJ2-3; D ambiguous. Per germline, CDR1 MNHEY and CDR2 SVGEGT. Trimming removed 7 bases from V and 4 bases from J, with 12 bases in between. The CDR3 extends over 13 amino acids. As DNA, the CDR3 is TGTGCCAGCAATAGGAACGGCGCAGATACGCAGTATTTT. Amino acid sequence: CASNRNGADTQYF.

This chain joins TRBV2 and TRBJ1-2, with D possibly TRBD1 on 5 matching bases. This CDR3 is built from 15 residues. The germline V and J ends were trimmed by 6 bases and 2 bases, with 16 bases remaining between them. Germline loops: CDR1 SNHLY, CDR2 FYNNEI. The CDR3 DNA follows: TGTGCCAGCAGAAAACCGACGGGGGGAAACTATGGCTACACCTTC. It specifies CASRKPTGGNYGYTF.

The CDR3 protein is CSARDSSKGSSVAQYF. For the CDR3, the DNA is TGCAGTGCTAGAGACTCCTCCAAGGGGTCCTCGGTGGCCCAGTACTTC. J is TRBJ2-5 and V is TRBV20-1, with D possibly TRBD1 on 5 matching bases. The CDR3 loop spans 16 amino acids. CDR1 and CDR2 (germline): DFQATT, SNEGSKA (reference sequence). V was trimmed by 0 bases and J by 9 bases, leaving 23 bases between them.

The gene calls are TRBV2 and TRBJ2-3; D ambiguous. This CDR3 comprises 16 residues. Trimming cost V 1 base and J 2 bases, with 13 bases left between them. From germline, CDR1 is SNHLY and CDR2 FYNNEI. This CDR3 reads CASSEVMWSNTDTQYF. The CDR3 DNA reads as TGTGCCAGCAGTGAAGTCATGTGGTCTAACACAGATACGCAGTATTTT.

This sequence joins TRBV2 and TRBJ2-2; D gene ambiguous. In germline, CDR1 is SNHLY, CDR2 FYNNEI. The germline V and J ends were trimmed by 3 bases and 9 bases, with 14 bases remaining between them. The length of the CDR3 is 14 residues. The CDR3 reads CASSDARTVRELFF. The DNA of the CDR3 is TGTGCCAGCAGTGACGCCCGGACGGTGCGGGAGCTGTTTTTT.

This clonotype has at least ten counts. This chain links TRBV24-1 with TRBJ2-2; 7 positions agree with TRBD1. V was clipped by 7 bases and J by 6 bases; unmatched bases: 7. Germline V lookup: CDR1 KGHDR, CDR2 SFDVKD. CDR3 length equals 14 residues. This CDR3 reads CATRGLQGPGELFF. The DNA of the CDR3 is TGTGCCACCAGGGGCTTACAGGGGCCCGGGGAGCTGTTTTTT.

The rearrangement uses TRBV12-3 or TRBV12-4 and TRBJ2-2; D remains unclear. V was clipped by 6 bases and J by 2 bases, with 7 bases between them. The CDR3 length is 13 residues. CDR3 residues: CASRTINTGELFF. The CDR3 DNA is TGTGCCAGCAGGACCATTAACACCGGGGAGCTGTTTTTT.

The chain combines TRBV4-2 with TRBJ2-1, with TRBD2 identical over 10 bases. Germline V CDR1 and CDR2: LGHNA, YNFKEQ. With 4 bases clipped from V and 5 bases from J, the junction kept 5 bases outside the gene matches. The length of the CDR3 is 15 residues. CDR3 sequence: CASSLSGGSHNEQFF. CDR3 sequence (DNA): TGTGCCAGCAGCCTTAGCGGGGGGTCCCACAATGAGCAGTTCTTC.

This clonotype appeared a few times. The V gene is TRBV6-6, the J gene TRBJ1-1, with no clear D. V was cut by 2 bases and J by 0 bases, with 4 bases left in between. The CDR3 is made up of 13 amino acids. Per germline, CDR1 MNHNY and CDR2 SVGAGI (reference sequence). CDR3 sequence (DNA): TGTGCCAGCAGTTACCCCATGAACACTGAAGCTTTCTTT. This codes for CASSYPMNTEAFF.

The table lists this clonotype with a count of one. This sequence joins TRBV29-1 and TRBJ2-4; TRBD1 is a possible D gene (5 bases). Germline V gene lookup returns CDR1 SQVTM and CDR2 ANQGSEA. The CDR3 consists of 13 residues. The ends were cut back, 2 bases at V and 3 bases at J, with 8 bases in the middle. As DNA, the CDR3 is TGCAGCGTTGAATACAGGAACAAAAACATTCAGTACTTC. It specifies CSVEYRNKNIQYF.

The rearrangement joins TRBV11-2 to TRBJ1-1; TRBD1 agrees at 9 bases. Germline CDR1 is SGHAT and CDR2 is FQNNGV. Unmatched junction bases numbered 2, after V lost 1 base and J lost 8 bases. The CDR3 is made up of 13 amino acids. The CDR3 coding sequence is TGTGCCAGCAGCTTAGGAACAGGGGGCGAAGCTTTCTTT. This sequence encodes CASSLGTGGEAFF.

The chain uses TRBV18 and TRBJ2-1, with D maybe TRBD2 (6 bases). Per germline, CDR1 KGHSH and CDR2 LQKENI. The CDR3 totals 15 residues. Trimming removed 6 bases from V and 1 base from J, with 13 bases in between. This CDR3 reads CASSTKSGSYNEQFF. CDR3 nucleotide sequence: TGTGCCAGCTCGACCAAAAGCGGGTCCTACAATGAGCAGTTCTTC. The variable domain in full, with the rest retrieved from reference TRBV18 and TRBJ2-1, is NAGVMQNPRHLVRRRGQEARLRCSPMKGHSHVYWYRQLPEEGLKFMVYLQKENIIDESGMPKERFSAEFPKEGPSILRIQQVVRGDSAAYFCASSTKSGSYNEQFFGPGTRLTVL.